This T cell receptor beta chain is from a study of regulatory T cells in long-lasting Graves disease (dated by TCRdb to the early 2020s). Study-level background: Persistent Graves' disease was defined as persistently positive TSH receptor autoantibodies together with antithyroid drug treatment for over 5 years. Patients with persistent Graves' disease were compared with patients with newly diagnosed Graves' disease using TCR sequencing and RNA sequencing of peripheral blood. The study was registered as a clinical trial and conducted in China. A total of roughly 35 samples were covered by TCR sequencing, comprising some 13 persistent and around 20 newly diagnosed Graves' disease patients. Antithyroid drugs had been taken for approximately 10 years on average by persistent Graves' disease patients in the clinical cohort.

Library preparation employed multiplex PCR. The sequencer was an Illumina HiSeq 4000. To build TCR beta libraries, CDR3 regions were amplified by Arm-PCR using iRepertoire HTBI primers. Before sequencing, the PCR products went through gel purification. From the authors' description of their analysis: Gene usage analysis of CDR3 amino acid clonotypes used the roughly 60 TRBV and approximately 13 TRBJ segments found across samples. COPE and FqMerger were used to merge the filtered high-quality paired reads into contigs. BLAST was used to align contigs to the IMGT TRBV, TRBD and TRBJ reference genes, and CDR3 was defined following IMGT. Any clonotype with a frequency above 0.1% was counted as a highly expanded clone. Repertoire diversity was measured by Shannon entropy, and V-J evenness by the Gini coefficient. A clonotype was considered public if more than one individual shared it. The public sequencing data were trimmed at Q25 with fastp and processed into clonotypes with MiXCR by TCRdb, which kept only in-frame beta chains. CDR3 protein duplicates are merged, each entry listing the most common genes and DNA. In this record, the V and J calls reflect TCRdb's handling and not the investigators' own analysis. Across this sample there are 700,000 or so distinct CDR3 sequences, with about 32% seen only once. The ten top clones hold roughly 46% of the sample.

What the study reported, not specific to this receptor: The authors acknowledged the small sample size as a limitation that may reduce accuracy. A larger number of public clonotypes was shared among persistent patients (around 3,000) than among newly diagnosed patients (over 850). Preferential use of TRBV28, TRBJ1-2 and TRBJ2-5 was observed in persistent disease, whereas TRBV20-1 and TRBJ2-1 were favored in newly diagnosed disease. The study examined only peripheral blood because the primary lesion, thyroid tissue, could not be accessed. Persistent Graves' disease patients showed lower TCR Shannon entropy and fewer highly expanded clones than newly diagnosed patients, suggesting clonal expansion. Sequencing and analysis were limited to the TCR beta chain.

This clonotype was counted a single time. Its antigen specificity is not known. Base quality data are lacking; no much larger clone is found one base away. A solitary read yields weak support. The CDR3 holds 16 amino acids from the cysteine to the phenylalanine. The only DNA kept is the CDR3, 48 bases in frame from the first base. Reading the germline V gene gives CDR1 SGHTA and CDR2 FQGNSA. V loses 1 base of germline sequence and J loses 0 bases, and the interval between the two ends is 10 bases. The time point tag for this specimen amounts to: persistent/refractory GD, antithyroid drugs over 5 years with positive TRAb. RNA was extracted from PBMCs in TRIzol for both TCR sequencing and RNA sequencing. The diagnosis of Graves' disease was made according to American Thyroid Association guidelines. Recruitment of patients was carried out at an endocrinology department in Xi'an, China. From each patient, about 9 milliliters of peripheral blood was collected into an EDTA anticoagulant tube. Ficoll Paque Plus density gradient separation was used to isolate PBMCs, and no further T cell sorting was done. An Agilent 2100 Bioanalyzer and agarose gel were used to assess RNA quality, and a NanoDrop 2000 was used to measure RNA concentration.

The origin of this receptor is a female donor with Graves disease. This sample comprised peripheral blood mononuclear cells (PBMCs), obtained when the disease was refractory, from a patient treated with antithyroid drugs. The rearrangement joined TRBV7-2 to TRBJ1-3, with no reliable assignment of the D segment. The DNA sequence is as follows: TGTGCCAGCAGCTTAGGAGGACTCAACTCTGGAAACACCATATATTTT. It specifies CASSLGGLNSGNTIYF.